This T cell receptor (beta chain) came from a study of blood T cells in healthy people across ages. Regarding the study as a whole: In older individuals, TCR beta diversity per million T cells was lower, falling roughly linearly with age.

As concerns this clonotype: Its antigen is not known.

A second PCR, run for roughly 7 to 12 cycles, used a sample-barcoded 5' primer plus a J-beta primer mix. Via MiXCR, TCRdb re-called the 5' RACE reads, giving one row per CDR3 protein. Of approximately 290,000 distinct CDR3 sequences listed, 25% to 30% are singletons. Germline V CDR1 and CDR2: MNHEY, SVGEGT. This CDR3 is built from 15 residues. V was clipped by 7 bases and J by 2 bases, with 17 bases between them. This receptor was identified in a woman between 65 and 79 years old in good health. The J gene is TRBJ1-2, the V gene TRBV6-2 or TRBV6-3; D call uncertain. The source material was blood. The CDR3 is CASTHAWQLNYGYTF. CDR3 coding DNA: TGTGCCAGCACCCACGCGTGGCAGCTGAACTATGGCTACACCTTC.